The present entry profiles one T cell receptor (beta chain) with its context. Its antigen is still unknown. Per germline, CDR1 SNHLY and CDR2 FYNNEI. CDR3 length: 17 amino acids. With 0 bases clipped from V and 6 bases from J, the junction kept 14 bases outside the gene matches. This sample was included in a study of T cells in Graves' hyperthyroidism and ophthalmopathy. Whole-study results and caveats: In validation, the model predicted ophthalmopathy. These predictions came a median roughly six months before onset. Ophthalmopathy stood apart from stable hyperthyroidism in a 13 V-J model.

Diagnostic assessment was based on clinical symptoms, serum thyroxine and TRAb, thyroid ultrasound and orbital computed tomography. PBMCs were collected from an approximately 10 ml volume of fresh peripheral blood. Authors of the study amplified TCR beta CDR3 regions from RNA transcripts. HTBI primers were the set used in a first-round RT-PCR of the TCR CDR3. TCRdb itself ran the multiplex PCR reads through MiXCR, one entry per CDR3 protein. The sample holds 470,000 or so distinct CDR3 sequences; around 20% are singletons and the top ten take about 30%. This sequence was found in a young man with Graves' hyperthyroidism. The sample was blood. V and J are TRBV2 and TRBJ2-7; 7 nucleotides line up with TRBD1. DNA of the CDR3: TGTGCCAGCAGTGAAGCGCTTTTCACACAGGGGCTTGTCGAGCAGTACTTC. Protein sequence: CASSEALFTQGLVEQYF.